This record concerns one TCR beta chain sequence. The data are from a study of T-cell reconstitution after alpha-beta-depleted transplantation in children. The authors prepared the TCRbeta library with unique molecular identifiers. TCRdb passed the PCR reads through MiXCR, listing each CDR3 protein once. The sample has hundreds of thousands of distinct CDR3 sequences; roughly 15% are singletons. V gave up 2 bases and J gave up 5 bases, with 13 bases separating them. This CDR3 comprises 14 residues. CDR1 is SGHRS and CDR2 is YFSETQ in the germline V gene. The V call is TRBV5-1, the J call TRBJ1-1; D is possibly TRBD1 (6 bases). The sample consisted of PBMCs from the stem cell graft donor, taken from the stem cell graft. The TCR originated in a human donor who donated a stem cell graft to a child with acute myeloid leukemia. The DNA of the CDR3 is TGCGCCAGCAGCTTCGCGGGGGGCGGGACTGAAGCTTTCTTT. It specifies CASSFAGGGTEAFF.